This T cell receptor beta chain was profiled in a study of T cells in Graves' hyperthyroidism and ophthalmopathy (dated by TCRdb to between 2017 and 2020). As for the study more broadly: Peripheral blood was collected at initial diagnosis, before any treatment. To identify TCR V-J signatures that set the groups apart, the researchers used a discovery cohort of about a hundred patients, made up of 43 with Graves' ophthalmopathy and 55 to 65 with stable Graves' hyperthyroidism. Whether ophthalmopathy could be predicted prospectively was tested in an independent validation cohort made up of fewer than 20 hyperthyroidism patients plus 17 patients who later progressed to ophthalmopathy. The approximately 100 discovery patients were divided at random into training and test sets in a 7:3 ratio. In addition, the study compared T-cell repertoires in thyroid tissue and in blood from roughly 6 Graves' hyperthyroidism patients. After blood sampling, hyperthyroidism patients were treated with methimazole at a starting dose of 30 mg daily, and ophthalmopathy patients were treated with high-dose intravenous methylprednisolone. TCR Vbeta CDR3 sequencing of 120 to 150 peripheral blood samples (more than 40 ophthalmopathy, about 74 hyperthyroidism and some 17 progressor patients) is reported in the paper. Study-wide findings and limitations: Most expanded thyroid clonotypes (frequency above 0.001) were also detected in blood, suggesting blood repertoires may reflect thyroid immune responses. In validation, the model predicted progression to ophthalmopathy a median of roughly six months before onset, with approximately 71% sensitivity and almost 75% specificity. A 13 V-J signature model separated ophthalmopathy from stable hyperthyroidism, with roughly 88% sensitivity and 81.08% specificity in cross-validation and 80%/75% in testing. Sample size was not statistically predetermined, and investigators were not blinded to group allocation.

The hyperthyroidism patients were between 18 and 65 years old and newly diagnosed, with a disease duration of less than 2 months. Patients with uncontrolled infections, other autoimmune diseases, pregnancy or lactation were excluded. Diagnoses were established on the basis of clinical symptoms, serum thyroxine and TRAb, thyroid ultrasound, and orbital computed tomography. Blood from progressor patients was drawn when they were first diagnosed with hyperthyroidism, before any ophthalmopathy symptoms appeared. PBMCs were separated from about 10 ml of fresh peripheral blood using Ficoll-Paque density gradient centrifugation. Progressor patients were first diagnosed with Graves' hyperthyroidism and then developed ophthalmopathy during follow-up. Total RNA was extracted using Trizol reagent, and RNA quality was assessed on an Agilent 2100 Bioanalyzer. TCR beta CDR3 regions were amplified from RNA transcripts. A first-round RT-PCR of the TCR CDR3 used the HTBI primer set with the Qiagen OneStep RT-PCR kit. The libraries were constructed in a second round of multiplex PCR and then size-selected and purified. Libraries were sequenced paired-end with 100 bp reads on an Illumina HiSeq2000. In the authors' own workflow: SOAPnuke was used to process the raw data, throwing out any read that contained adapters or uncalled bases, had a mean Phred below 15, or lacked an exact constant-primer or identifier match. COPE v1.2.5 was used to merge high-quality paired reads, and clonotypes were defined as unique nucleotide sequences. MiTCR v1.1 was used to align the clonotypes against IMGT TRBV, TRBD and TRBJ reference segments. The analysis was restricted to V-J combinations with a frequency above 0.0001, which together covered 99.2% of the repertoires. A TCS score was defined as the ratio between F50 (clonal expansion) and ExV (chaos), using BLOSUM62-based TCRdist between CDR3 peptides within each V-J. Welch's t-statistics and random forest reduced roughly 530 V-J features to 13, which were used in a naive Bayes classifier (R e1071). TCRdb passed the public sequencing reads through fastp at Q25 and MiXCR, retaining productive beta sequences. Records with the same CDR3 protein are collapsed into one entry carrying the most frequent genes and DNA. The V and J calls come from TCRdb's annotation, not from the publication. The sample has fewer than 400,000 distinct CDR3 sequences on record, around 14% of them singletons. Of the sample, about 27% is held by the ten largest clones.

This clonotype was counted at least ten times. Its antigen remains undetermined. No much larger clone exists at a distance of one base, and base qualities are not known. The trim is 8 bases for V and 11 bases for J, with a gap of 10 bases between the germline ends. Inclusive of the bounding cysteine and phenylalanine, the CDR3 is 9 residues long. CDR3 DNA is the only sequence kept; it has 27 bases, read in frame from the first base. CDR1 is given as SNHLY and CDR2 as FYNNEI, both from the germline V gene. The sample taken for sequencing was blood. The TCR was taken from a woman aged 18-30 years with Graves' hyperthyroidism that later progressed to Graves' ophthalmopathy. The rearrangement joined TRBV2 to TRBJ2-7; the D gene is tentatively TRBD1 or TRBD2, each matching 5 bases. The DNA sequence reads TGTGCCAGCGGGACCGTGGAGTACTTC. This translates into CASGTVEYF.